One sample yielded the 10 T cell receptor beta chains listed below, sequenced in a study of control samples from healthy donors and cancer patients. Using immunoSEQ multiplex PCR, the repertoire was profiled, and TCRdb retains in-frame clones only, with some absent. The sample gives over 100,000 clones, 90% of which show up once; about 2.3% is in the top ten. Sequenced input: blood. The receptors were gathered from a man aged 40-49 years in good health.

The genes are TRBV23-1 and TRBJ2-6; perhaps TRBD1 as D (5 bases). TRBV23-1 belongs to the ORF category, with a function that is uncertain. This CDR3 region has 15 residues. V was cut by 10 bases and J by 6 bases, with 19 bases left in between. DNA of the CDR3: TGCGCCACCCGCCGACAGCTAATGCAGGCCAACGTCCTGACTTTC. This gives the protein CATRRQLMQANVLTF.

The rearrangement uses TRBV19 and TRBJ1-1; possibly TRBD1 for D (6 bases). CDR1 is LNHDA and CDR2 is SQIVND in the germline V gene (reference sequence). Trimming removed 6 bases at V and 3 bases at J, with 14 bases between. This CDR3 spans 14 amino acids. CDR3 nucleotides: TGTGCCAGTAGGCACAGGGTAAGGGACACTGAAGCTTTCTTT. Translated, it gives CASRHRVRDTEAFF.

This chain joins TRBV4-1 and TRBJ2-1, with 7 nucleotides matching TRBD2. After removal of 4 bases from V and 5 bases from J, the junction contained 11 bases not matched to a gene. CDR3 length: 16 residues. Germline V gene sequence: CDR1 MGHRA, CDR2 YSYEKL. The CDR3 bases are TGCGCCAGCAGCCCCCGGGGGGAGAGGATACACAATGAGCAGTTCTTC. Residues: CASSPRGERIHNEQFF.

The gene calls are TRBV18 and TRBJ2-7; 7 nucleotides line up with TRBD1. The CDR3 has 14 residues. Germline loops: CDR1 KGHSH, CDR2 LQKENI. V was pared by 4 bases and J by 2 bases, with 5 bases of the junction left unmatched. Here the CDR3 reads CASSRTQGAYEQYF. For the CDR3, the DNA is TGTGCCAGCTCACGAACCCAGGGGGCCTACGAGCAGTACTTC.

The chain uses TRBV19 and TRBJ2-2, with D possibly matching TRBD1 (6 bases). V lost 5 bases to trimming and J lost 5 bases, with 18 bases between them. The CDR3 sequence is 16 residues long. CDR1 and CDR2 (germline): LNHDA, SQIVND (reference sequence). The CDR3 nucleotides read TGTGCCAGTAGTCCAAACAGGGAACGGCGGACCGGGGAGCTGTTTTTT. It is translated as CASSPNRERRTGELFF.

The sample holds one count of this clone. The V and J genes are TRBV5-1 and TRBJ1-2; 8 positions match TRBD1. This CDR3 region has 13 residues. With 2 bases clipped from V and 8 bases from J, the junction kept 5 bases outside the gene matches. Looked up from germline, CDR1 is SGHRS and CDR2 is YFSETQ. CDR3 in DNA: TGCGCCAGCAGCTTCTCAGGGGGCGTCGGCTACACCTTC. Translation gives CASSFSGGVGYTF.

The J gene is TRBJ2-3, the V gene TRBV9; unclear D gene. V was clipped by 0 bases and J by 0 bases, with 8 bases between them. CDR1 SGDLS and CDR2 YYNGEE come from the germline V gene. The CDR3 consists of 15 residues. In DNA, the CDR3 is TGTGCCAGCAGCGTAGTTCCGGACAGCACAGATACGCAGTATTTT. It is translated as CASSVVPDSTDTQYF.

This chain connects TRBV10-3 to TRBJ2-7; the match to TRBD1 covers 7 bases. The CDR3 length is 14 residues. Germline V CDR1 and CDR2: ENHRY, SYGVKD. V lost 7 bases to trimming and J lost 3 bases; unmatched junction nucleotides: 9. The CDR3 coding sequence is TGTGCCATCAAGGTGGACAGGCAACTCTACGAGCAGTACTTC. It encodes CAIKVDRQLYEQYF.

The CDR3 loop reads CASSLGDTYTDTQYF. CDR3 DNA sequence: TGTGCCAGCAGCTTAGGGGACACCTACACAGATACGCAGTATTTT. The V gene is TRBV7-9, the J gene TRBJ2-3; perhaps TRBD1 as D (6 bases). The CDR3 covers 15 residues. The V gene lost 1 base and the J gene lost 2 bases, with 10 bases spanning the gap. Germline V CDR1 and CDR2: SEHNR, FQNEAQ (reference sequence).

The J gene is TRBJ2-7, the V gene TRBV9, with TRBD1 identical over 10 bases. CDR1 and CDR2 (germline): SGDLS, YYNGEE. The CDR3 extends over 20 amino acids. V shed 2 bases, J shed 5 bases, and the junction held 22 bases outside the gene matches. As DNA, the CDR3 is TGTGCCAGCAGCGTCATACAAATCCGAGGAGTTGGGACAGGGGAACACGAGCAGTACTTC. Translated: CASSVIQIRGVGTGEHEQYF.